The 7 T cell receptor beta chains given below trace back to one sample, sequenced in a study of a mutant IDH1 vaccine in newly diagnosed glioma. Time point noted: week 5, during vaccination. Vaccinated patients received 300 ug of mutant IDH1 20-mer peptide per dose, with topical imiquimod. Their antigens remain unidentified. Produced via immunoSEQ multiplex PCR; TCRdb's table is partial and in-frame only. The sample has about 50,000 clones, around 84% seen once. This material consisted of PBMCs, taken from a glioma patient whose treatment included an IDH1 peptide vaccine. These receptors came from a woman aged 45-65 years with glioma.

V usage is TRBV7-9 and J usage is TRBJ1-2, with 11 bases lining up with TRBD1. CDR1 and CDR2 from the germline V gene are SEHNR and FQNEAQ (reference sequence). J gave up 8 bases and V 5 bases, and 10 bases lay outside the gene matches. The CDR3 has 15 residues. This chain's CDR3 is CASSQSGQGVGGYTF. The CDR3 DNA follows: TGTGCCAGCAGCCAGTCGGGACAGGGGGTCGGAGGCTACACCTTC.

The J gene is TRBJ1-6, the V gene TRBV2; unclear D gene. CDR1 is SNHLY and CDR2 is FYNNEI in the germline V gene. Trimming removed 5 bases at V and 7 bases at J, with 15 bases between. The CDR3 is made up of 15 amino acids. The CDR3 sequence: CASSNTPGGNSPLHF. The CDR3 bases are TGTGCCAGCAGTAACACCCCGGGTGGAAATTCACCCCTCCACTTT.

This chain uses TRBV5-5 with TRBJ2-7; unclear D gene. V was pared by 6 bases and J by 2 bases, with 6 bases between. CDR3 length: 11 amino acids. From germline, CDR1 is SGHKS and CDR2 YYEKEE (reference sequence). CDR3 in amino acids: CASKQTYEQYF. DNA for the CDR3: TGTGCCAGCAAACAGACCTACGAGCAGTACTTC.

The chain combines TRBV15 with TRBJ2-1; TRBD2 aligns across 9 bases. CDR1 and CDR2 (germline): LNHNV, YYDKDF (reference sequence). CDR3 size: 17 residues. V shed 3 bases and J 4 bases; nucleotides not matched to a gene: 10. The CDR3 protein is CATSRAIAGVAYNEQFF. In DNA form, the CDR3 reads TGTGCCACCAGCAGGGCCATAGCGGGGGTAGCTTACAATGAGCAGTTCTTC.

This clone is medium-sized (0.01 to 0.1%). The chain carries TRBV4-2 and TRBJ2-3; D unresolved. Germline CDR1 LGHNA, CDR2 YNFKEQ. The ends were cut back, 2 bases at V and 0 bases at J, with 9 bases in the middle. This CDR3 has 15 residues. CDR3 nucleotide sequence: TGTGCCAGCAGCCAATCCATATCTAGCACAGATACGCAGTATTTT. Its translation is CASSQSISSTDTQYF.

The chain links TRBV5-1 to TRBJ1-6; D gene ambiguous. Trimming left V 0 bases short and J 9 bases short, with 7 bases between. Per germline, CDR1 SGHRS and CDR2 YFSETQ. This CDR3 is 13 amino acids long. For the CDR3, the DNA is TGCGCCAGCAGCTTGGAATCGGGTTCACCCCTCCACTTT. This gives the protein CASSLESGSPLHF.

This clone occurred a few times. CDR3 region: CASSIAGQSNTEAFF. The CDR3 DNA reads as TGTGCCAGTAGTATAGCGGGACAGAGTAACACTGAAGCTTTCTTT. The chain recombines TRBV19 with TRBJ1-1, with 7 bases lining up with TRBD1. With 1 base clipped from V and 2 bases from J, the junction kept 4 bases outside the gene matches. The CDR3 is 15 residues long. Germline lookup yields CDR1 LNHDA and CDR2 SQIVND (reference sequence).